This T cell receptor (beta chain) was sequenced in a study of post-analysis software for immune sequencing data. A note on this clonotype: The antigen remains undetermined.

Carried by the TCR beta cDNA libraries were unique molecular identifiers. One entry per CDR3 protein, called by TCRdb with MiXCR from the PCR reads. Of about 810,000 distinct CDR3 sequences in the sample, approximately 53% were seen once. The study's findings and limits: Included in a set of roughly five TRBV segments more frequent in patients than controls were TRBV5-6, TRBV5-1 and TRBV20-1. Significantly lower normalized Chao1 diversity was found in patients with multiple sclerosis relative to controls.

V was pared by 3 bases and J by 3 bases, with 8 bases of the junction left unmatched. This CDR3 contains 15 residues. CDR1 and CDR2 from the germline V gene are SGHRS and YFSETQ. V and J are TRBV5-1 and TRBJ2-7; TRBD1 agrees at 8 bases. Sequencing was performed on blood. The clonotype comes from a girl under 18 with multiple sclerosis. CDR3: CASSSFGQGLYEQYF. The DNA of the CDR3 is TGCGCCAGCAGCTCATTTGGACAGGGACTCTACGAGCAGTACTTC. Supplemented by reference TRBV5-1 and TRBJ2-7, the full variable domain reads KAGVTQTPRYLIKTRGQQVTLSCSPISGHRSVSWYQQTPGQGLQFLFEYFSETQRNKGNFPGRFSGRQFSNSRSEMNVSTLELGDSALYLCASSSFGQGLYEQYFGPGTRLTVT.